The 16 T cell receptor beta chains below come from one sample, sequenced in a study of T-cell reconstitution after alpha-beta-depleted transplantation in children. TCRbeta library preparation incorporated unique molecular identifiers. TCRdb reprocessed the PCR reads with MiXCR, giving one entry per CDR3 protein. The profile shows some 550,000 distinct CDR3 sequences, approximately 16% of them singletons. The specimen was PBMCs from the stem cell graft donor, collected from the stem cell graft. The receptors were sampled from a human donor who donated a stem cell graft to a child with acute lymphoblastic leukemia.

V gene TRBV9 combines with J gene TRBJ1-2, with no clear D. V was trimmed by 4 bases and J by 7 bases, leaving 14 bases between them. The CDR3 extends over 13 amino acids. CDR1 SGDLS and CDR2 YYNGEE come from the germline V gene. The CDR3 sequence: CASSTPPWGGYTF. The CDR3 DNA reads TGTGCCAGCAGCACCCCACCCTGGGGTGGCTACACCTTC. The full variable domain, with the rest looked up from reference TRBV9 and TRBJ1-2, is DSGVTQTPKHLITATGQRVTLRCSPRSGDLSVYWYQQSLDQGLQFLIQYYNGEERAKGNILERFSAQQFPDLHSELNLSSLELGDSALYFCASSTPPWGGYTFGSGTRLTVV.

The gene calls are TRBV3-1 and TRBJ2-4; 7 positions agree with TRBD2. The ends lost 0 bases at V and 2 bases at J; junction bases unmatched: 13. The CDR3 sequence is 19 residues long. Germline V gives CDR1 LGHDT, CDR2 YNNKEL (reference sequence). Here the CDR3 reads CASSQDKFKRGRTKNIQYF. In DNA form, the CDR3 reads TGTGCCAGCAGCCAAGATAAGTTCAAGCGGGGTCGAACCAAAAACATTCAGTACTTC.

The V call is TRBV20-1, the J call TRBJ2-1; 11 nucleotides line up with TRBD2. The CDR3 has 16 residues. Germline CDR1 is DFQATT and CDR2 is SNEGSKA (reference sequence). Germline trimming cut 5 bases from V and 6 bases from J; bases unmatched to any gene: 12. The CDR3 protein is CSAHSGRVGSLNEQFF. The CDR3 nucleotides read TGCAGTGCTCATAGCGGGAGGGTCGGGTCCCTCAATGAGCAGTTCTTC.

The CDR3: CASSLRGRTRGEQYF. The CDR3 coding sequence is TGTGCCAGCAGCCTCAGAGGGCGGACAAGAGGCGAGCAGTACTTC. The chain is built from TRBV3-1 and TRBJ2-7; D could derive from TRBD1 or TRBD2 (5 bases each). The CDR3 length is 15 residues. The V end was cut by 4 bases, the J end by 6 bases, with 19 bases between. Per germline, CDR1 LGHDT and CDR2 YNNKEL (reference sequence).

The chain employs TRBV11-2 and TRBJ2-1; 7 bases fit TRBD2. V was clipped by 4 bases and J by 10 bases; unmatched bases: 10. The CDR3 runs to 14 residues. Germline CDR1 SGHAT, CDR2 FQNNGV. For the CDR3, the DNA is TGTGCCAGCAGCTCCCGGCGGGGGTCGGGAGAGCAGTTCTTC. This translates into CASSSRRGSGEQFF.

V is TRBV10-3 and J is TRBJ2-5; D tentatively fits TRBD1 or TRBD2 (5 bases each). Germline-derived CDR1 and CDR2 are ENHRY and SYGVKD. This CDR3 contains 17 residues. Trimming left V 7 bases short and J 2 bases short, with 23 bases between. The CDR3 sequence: CAINRDPSPGLQETQYF. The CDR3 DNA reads TGTGCCATCAATAGGGACCCGTCCCCGGGTTTACAAGAGACCCAGTACTTC.

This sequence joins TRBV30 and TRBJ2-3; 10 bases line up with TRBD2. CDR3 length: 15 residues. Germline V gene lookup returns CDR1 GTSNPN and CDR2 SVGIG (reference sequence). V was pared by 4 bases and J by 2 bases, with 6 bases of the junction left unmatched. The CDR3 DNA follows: TGTGCCTGGACCATCGGACTAGCGGACACAGATACGCAGTATTTT. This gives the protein CAWTIGLADTDTQYF.

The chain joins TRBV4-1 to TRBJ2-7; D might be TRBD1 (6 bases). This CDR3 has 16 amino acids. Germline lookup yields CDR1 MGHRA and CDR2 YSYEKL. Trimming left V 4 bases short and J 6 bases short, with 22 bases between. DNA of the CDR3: TGCGCCAGCAGCCCTCCGACAGGTTTGAAAAAGGCCGAGCAGTACTTC. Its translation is CASSPPTGLKKAEQYF.

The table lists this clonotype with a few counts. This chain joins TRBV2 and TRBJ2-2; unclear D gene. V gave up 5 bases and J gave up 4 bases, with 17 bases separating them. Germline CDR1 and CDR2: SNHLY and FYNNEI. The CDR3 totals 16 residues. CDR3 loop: CASSPFLVSGTGELFF. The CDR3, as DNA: TGTGCCAGCAGTCCCTTCCTTGTGAGTGGCACCGGGGAGCTGTTTTTT.

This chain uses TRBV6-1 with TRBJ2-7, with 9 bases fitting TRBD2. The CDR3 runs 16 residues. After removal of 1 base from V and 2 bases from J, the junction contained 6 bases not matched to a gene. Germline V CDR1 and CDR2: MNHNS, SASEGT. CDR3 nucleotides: TGTGCCAGCAGTGAAGAGATAGCGGGAGCAGCCTACGAGCAGTACTTC. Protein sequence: CASSEEIAGAAYEQYF.

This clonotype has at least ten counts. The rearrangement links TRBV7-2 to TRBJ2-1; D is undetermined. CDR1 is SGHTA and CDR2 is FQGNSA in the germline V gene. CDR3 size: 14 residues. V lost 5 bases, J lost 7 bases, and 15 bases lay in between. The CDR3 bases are TGTGCCAGCAGCCTATGGTCGGGCCTGAATGAGCAGTTCTTC. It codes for CASSLWSGLNEQFF.

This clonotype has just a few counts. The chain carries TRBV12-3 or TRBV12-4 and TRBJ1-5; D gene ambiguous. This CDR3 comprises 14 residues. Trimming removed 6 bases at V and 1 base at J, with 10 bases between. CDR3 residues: CASRQAGSNQPQHF. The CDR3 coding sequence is TGTGCCAGCAGGCAGGCTGGGAGCAATCAGCCCCAGCATTTT.

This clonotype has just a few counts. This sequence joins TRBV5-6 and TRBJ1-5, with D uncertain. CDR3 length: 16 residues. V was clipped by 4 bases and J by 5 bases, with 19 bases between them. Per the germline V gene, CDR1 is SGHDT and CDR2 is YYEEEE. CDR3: CASSQPYGPRYQPQHF. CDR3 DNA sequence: TGTGCCAGCAGCCAACCCTACGGGCCGCGGTATCAGCCCCAGCATTTT.

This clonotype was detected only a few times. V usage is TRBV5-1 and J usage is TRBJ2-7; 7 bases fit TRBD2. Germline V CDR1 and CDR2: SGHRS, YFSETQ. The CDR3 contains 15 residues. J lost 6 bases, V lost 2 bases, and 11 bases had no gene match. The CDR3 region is CASSFRLSGAGEQYF. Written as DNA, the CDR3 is TGCGCCAGCAGCTTCCGCCTCAGCGGGGCCGGCGAGCAGTACTTC. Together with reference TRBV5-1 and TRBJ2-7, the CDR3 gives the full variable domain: KAGVTQTPRYLIKTRGQQVTLSCSPISGHRSVSWYQQTPGQGLQFLFEYFSETQRNKGNFPGRFSGRQFSNSRSEMNVSTLELGDSALYLCASSFRLSGAGEQYFGPGTRLTVT.

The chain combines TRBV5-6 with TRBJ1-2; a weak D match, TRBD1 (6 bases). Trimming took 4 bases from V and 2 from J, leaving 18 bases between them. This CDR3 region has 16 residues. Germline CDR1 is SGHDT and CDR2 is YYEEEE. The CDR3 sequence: CASSMTPTGLNYGYTF. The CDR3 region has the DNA TGTGCCAGCAGCATGACCCCCACAGGGTTGAACTATGGCTACACCTTC. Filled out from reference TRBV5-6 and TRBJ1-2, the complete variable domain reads DAGVTQSPTHLIKTRGQQVTLRCSPKSGHDTVSWYQQALGQGPQFIFQYYEEEERQRGNFPDRFSGHQFPNYSSELNVNALLLGDSALYLCASSMTPTGLNYGYTFGSGTRLTVV.

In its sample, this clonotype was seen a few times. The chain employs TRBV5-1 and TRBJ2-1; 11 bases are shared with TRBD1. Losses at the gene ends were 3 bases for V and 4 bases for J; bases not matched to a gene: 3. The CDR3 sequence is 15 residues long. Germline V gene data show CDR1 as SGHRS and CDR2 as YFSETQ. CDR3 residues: CASSWTGGAYNEQFF. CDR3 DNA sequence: TGCGCCAGCAGCTGGACAGGGGGCGCTTACAATGAGCAGTTCTTC.